These T cell receptor beta chains were read from a single sample in a study of control samples from healthy donors and cancer patients. This table comes from immunoSEQ multiplex PCR, and its TCRdb copy is limited to in-frame clones, with some not included. The table lists approximately 94,000 clones, about 90% of them singletons. Sequenced material: blood. The receptors stem from a woman between 45 and 65 years old in good health. Both conserved end residues are part of each CDR3. The D gene is left open where the match is weak. Size tells how often a clone was seen (once, few, many) or the class of an expanded clone, and some rows leave it out.

v_gene	d_gene	abundance	j_gene	CDR3aa	CDR3nt
TRBV11-2	.	.	TRBJ1-2	CASSTLRRETENYGYTF	TGTGCCAGCAGCACCCTTAGAAGGGAGACAGAAAACTATGGCTACACCTTC
TRBV19	TRBD1	.	TRBJ1-4	CASSIQTIQGGRSNEKLFF	TGTGCCAGTAGTATTCAAACAATTCAGGGGGGGCGATCTAATGAAAAACTGTTTTTT
TRBV27	TRBD1	.	TRBJ1-2	CASSLGTGLGYGYTF	TGTGCCAGCAGTTTGGGGACAGGGCTGGGCTATGGCTACACCTTC
TRBV4-2	.	.	TRBJ2-3	CASSQDIGGGDTQYF	TGTGCCAGCAGCCAAGATATCGGGGGTGGAGATACGCAGTATTTT
TRBV19	.	.	TRBJ2-5	CASSTRTEYQETQYF	TGTGCCAGTAGTACGCGGACAGAGTACCAAGAGACCCAGTACTTC
TRBV15	TRBD2	once	TRBJ2-5	CATSSALRGSGRVETQYF	TGTGCCACCAGCAGCGCCCTGCGGGGTAGCGGGAGGGTAGAGACCCAGTACTTC
TRBV5-8	TRBD2	once	TRBJ2-6	CASSFVTSGGAGANVLTF	TGTGCCAGCAGCTTCGTGACTAGCGGGGGGGCTGGGGCCAACGTCCTGACTTTC
TRBV27	.	.	TRBJ1-1	CASRSGVTEAFF	TGTGCCAGCAGGTCCGGGGTCACTGAAGCTTTCTTT
TRBV5-1	.	.	TRBJ1-4	CASSLSAGAGREKLFF	TGCGCCAGCAGCTTATCTGCGGGGGCGGGAAGGGAAAAACTGTTTTTT
TRBV6-5	.	few	TRBJ2-2	CATLPGPDTGELFF	TGTGCCACCCTTCCGGGGCCCGACACCGGGGAGCTGTTTTTT
TRBV4-3	.	.	TRBJ2-2	CASSQETVAGELFF	TGCGCCAGCAGCCAAGAAACGGTCGCCGGGGAGCTGTTTTTT